The 22 T cell receptor beta chains reported below all come from one sample, sequenced in a study of blood T cell repertoires in COVID-19. The table came from immunoSEQ multiplex PCR; TCRdb's copy has only in-frame clones and leaves some out. The sample includes 150,000 to 200,000 clones, approximately 91% of them seen just once. Sequencing was done on a sample of peripheral blood. All receptors derive from a man in his sixties or seventies with active or convalescent COVID-19.

This chain connects TRBV30 to TRBJ2-5; a weak D match, TRBD2 (5 bases). There are 14 residues in the CDR3. The V end was cut by 0 bases, the J end by 7 bases, with 15 bases between. In germline, CDR1 is GTSNPN, CDR2 SVGIG (reference sequence). CDR3 nucleotides: TGTGCCTGGAGTGTCTCGGACTCCTCGGCGACCCAGTACTTC. As protein: CAWSVSDSSATQYF.

The CDR3 sequence is CASSTDWNTEAFF. The CDR3 bases are TGTGCCAGTAGTACGGACTGGAACACTGAAGCTTTCTTT. The J gene is TRBJ1-1, the V gene TRBV19, with D uncertain. Trimming left V 4 bases short and J 1 base short, with 7 bases between. The germline V gene has CDR1 LNHDA and CDR2 SQIVND (reference sequence). The CDR3 has 13 residues.

The chain joins TRBV7-8 to TRBJ2-7; 11 bases align to TRBD2. J lost 4 bases, V lost 4 bases, and 12 bases had no gene match. Germline CDR1 SGHVS, CDR2 FQNEAQ. The CDR3 length is 17 residues. CDR3 residues: CASSSGLAGSRAYEQYF. The CDR3, as DNA: TGTGCCAGCAGCTCAGGACTAGCGGGCTCGAGGGCGTACGAGCAGTACTTC.

This chain uses TRBV15 with TRBJ2-7; unclear D gene. This CDR3 comprises 16 residues. V gave up 0 bases and J gave up 3 bases, with 15 bases separating them. From germline, CDR1 is LNHNV and CDR2 YYDKDF (reference sequence). CDR3 sequence: CATSRDSTTLNYEQYF. As DNA, the CDR3 is TGTGCCACCAGCAGAGATTCTACTACCCTAAACTACGAGCAGTACTTC.

This chain joins TRBV10-3 and TRBJ1-3, with D tentatively TRBD1 (6 bases). The CDR3 spans 15 residues. CDR1 is ENHRY and CDR2 is SYGVKD in the germline V gene. Trimming took off 2 bases at V and 7 bases at J, with 15 bases between the two ends. The CDR3: CAISEEPRTANTIYF. The CDR3 bases are TGTGCCATCAGTGAGGAACCCCGGACAGCCAACACCATATATTTT.

This clone has a single count. The genes are TRBV6-5 and TRBJ1-3; D might be TRBD1 (5 bases). The CDR3 has 15 residues. Trimming stripped 7 bases from V and 0 bases from J, with 13 bases between. CDR1 is MNHEY, CDR2 SVGAGI, per germline. CDR3 nucleotides: TGTGCCAGCACCCGACGGGGGGGCTCTGGAAACACCATATATTTT. It translates to CASTRRGGSGNTIYF.

The chain combines TRBV6-2 or TRBV6-3 with TRBJ2-1; TRBD2 aligns across 15 bases. The V gene's germline CDR1 is MNHEY and CDR2 SVGEGT. This CDR3 comprises 17 residues. V lost 6 bases and J lost 6; bases outside the gene matches: 9. CDR3 nucleotides: TGTGCCAGCAGCCGGACTAGCGGGAGGGCTGGGATCAATGAGCAGTTCTTC. This translates into CASSRTSGRAGINEQFF.

CDR3 nucleotide sequence: TGTGCCACCAGTTCCCAAAGGGGTCTAGGATCCACAGATACGCAGTATTTT. Protein sequence: CATSSQRGLGSTDTQYF. The chain employs TRBV24-1 and TRBJ2-3; maybe TRBD1 (5 bases). V was clipped by 6 bases and J by 2 bases, with 20 bases between them. CDR3 length: 17 amino acids. Germline CDR1 and CDR2: KGHDR and SFDVKD.

The V call is TRBV6-5, the J call TRBJ2-3, with D perhaps matching TRBD1 (6 bases). The germline gives CDR1 MNHEY, CDR2 SVGAGI. This CDR3 region has 13 residues. V was trimmed by 6 bases and J by 0 bases, leaving 7 bases between them. In DNA, the CDR3 is TGTGCCAGCAGGGGACATAGCACAGATACGCAGTATTTT. Residues: CASRGHSTDTQYF.

The rearrangement links TRBV19 to TRBJ1-2; D uncertain. The CDR3 totals 14 residues. CDR1 LNHDA and CDR2 SQIVND come from the germline V gene (reference sequence). V lost 5 bases and J lost 7, with 17 bases in between. This chain's CDR3 is CASSPGGGHLGYTF. The CDR3 DNA reads TGTGCCAGTAGTCCAGGCGGAGGGCATCTTGGCTACACCTTC.

The chain has TRBV5-4 and TRBJ2-5; 7 bases match TRBD1. The CDR3 has 14 amino acids. V shed 3 bases and J 2 bases; nucleotides not matched to a gene: 4. Per germline, CDR1 SGHNT and CDR2 YYREEE (reference sequence). DNA of the CDR3: TGTGCCAGCAGCTCTGGGGGACAGCAAGAGACCCAGTACTTC. Translating gives CASSSGGQQETQYF.

The chain carries TRBV3-1 (or the pseudogene TRBV3-2) and TRBJ2-1; 7 bases are a match to TRBD1. V lost 4 bases to trimming and J lost 3 bases; unmatched junction nucleotides: 6. CDR3 length equals 15 residues. The germline V gene encodes CDR1 LGHDT and CDR2 YNNKEL (reference sequence). The CDR3 reads CASSRSGGNYNEQFF. The CDR3 DNA reads TGTGCCAGCAGCCGATCAGGGGGAAACTACAATGAGCAGTTCTTC.

This clone was detected a few times. The V gene is TRBV19, the J gene TRBJ1-5; no clear D. This CDR3 contains 13 residues. CDR1 and CDR2 (germline): LNHDA, SQIVND (reference sequence). V was clipped by 5 bases and J by 5 bases, with 10 bases between them. CDR3 loop: CASSLGNYQPQHF. The DNA of the CDR3 is TGTGCCAGTAGTCTGGGCAATTATCAGCCCCAGCATTTT.

CDR3: CASSLVGERSGNTIYF. In DNA, the CDR3 is TGTGCCAGCAGCTTAGTGGGTGAGCGCTCTGGAAACACCATATATTTT. This sequence joins TRBV7-2 and TRBJ1-3; D gene unclear. Between the trimmed V and J ends, which lost 1 base and 0 bases, there was a span of 10 bases. The CDR3 has 16 amino acids. Germline values: CDR1 SGHTA, CDR2 FQGNSA.

This chain joins TRBV5-4 and TRBJ1-1; 8 nucleotides line up with TRBD1. The CDR3 is 15 residues long. Germline V gene lookup returns CDR1 SGHNT and CDR2 YYREEE (reference sequence). J was trimmed by 2 bases and V by 0 bases; bases with no gene match: 3. DNA of the CDR3: TGTGCCAGCAGCTTGGTGACAGGGGTTAACACTGAAGCTTTCTTT. Amino acids: CASSLVTGVNTEAFF.

This sequence joins TRBV5-1 and TRBJ2-3; D gene unclear. Between the trimmed V and J ends, which lost 0 bases and 4 bases, there was a span of 15 bases. Germline values: CDR1 SGHRS, CDR2 YFSETQ. CDR3 size: 16 residues. CDR3 DNA: TGCGCCAGCAGCTTGGGGAGTAGCTTGGAAGCAGATACGCAGTATTTT. Translation: CASSLGSSLEADTQYF.

The V call is TRBV2, the J call TRBJ2-1; TRBD2 matches 7 bases. CDR1 is SNHLY and CDR2 is FYNNEI in the germline V gene. V lost 6 bases, J lost 3 bases, and 8 bases stayed unmatched. The CDR3 runs to 15 residues. For the CDR3, the DNA is TGTGCCAGCAGAAGAGGTGGCGGGAGCTACAATGAGCAGTTCTTC. Protein product: CASRRGGGSYNEQFF. The full variable domain, completed using reference TRBV2 and TRBJ2-1, is EPEVTQTPSHQVTQMGQEVILRCVPISNHLYFYWYRQILGQKVEFLVSFYNNEISEKSEIFDDQFSVERPDGSNFTLKIRSTKLEDSAMYFCASRRGGGSYNEQFFGPGTRLTVL.

In this sample, this clone turned up once. J is TRBJ1-5 and V is TRBV19; no reliable D call. The germline V gene encodes CDR1 LNHDA and CDR2 SQIVND (reference sequence). Trimming took off 5 bases at V and 3 bases at J, with 11 bases between the two ends. This CDR3 comprises 14 residues. DNA for the CDR3: TGTGCCAGTAGTTCCCCTACTTACAATCAGCCCCAGCATTTT. Its protein product is CASSSPTYNQPQHF.

The chain links TRBV28 to TRBJ1-5; 11 nucleotides line up with TRBD1. Germline V gene data show CDR1 as MDHEN and CDR2 as SYDVKM. Losses at the gene ends were 3 bases for V and 0 bases for J; bases not matched to a gene: 10. CDR3 size: 19 residues. CDR3 coding DNA: TGTGCCAGCAGTTTTTTACAGGACAGGGGGCTCTATAGCAATCAGCCCCAGCATTTT. This encodes CASSFLQDRGLYSNQPQHF.

The V and J genes are TRBV3-1 (or the pseudogene TRBV3-2) and TRBJ2-7, with 12 bases identical to TRBD1. Germline V lookup: CDR1 LGHDT, CDR2 YNNKEL (reference sequence). This CDR3 contains 15 residues. V lost 4 bases, J lost 7 bases, and 8 bases stayed unmatched. The CDR3 DNA is TGTGCCAGCAGCCGTGTGGGACAGGGGGCGGGTGAGCAGTACTTC. Its protein product is CASSRVGQGAGEQYF.

This clone is a singleton in its sample. The rearrangement uses TRBV6-2 or TRBV6-3 and TRBJ1-5; D call uncertain. The V gene lost 0 bases and the J gene lost 11 bases, with 11 bases spanning the gap. The length of the CDR3 is 13 residues. Per the germline V gene, CDR1 is MNHEY and CDR2 is SVGEGT. CDR3 amino acids: CASSYSTPLSQHF. CDR3 DNA sequence: TGTGCCAGCAGTTACTCGACACCCTTGTCCCAGCATTTT.

V is TRBV6-5 and J is TRBJ1-1, with TRBD1 matching over 9 bases. This CDR3 region has 14 residues. The J segment lost 5 bases and the V segment lost 5 bases, leaving 6 bases of the junction unmatched. Germline V gene lookup returns CDR1 MNHEY and CDR2 SVGAGI. The CDR3 loop reads CASSTQGAVTEAFF. CDR3 DNA sequence: TGTGCCAGCAGTACACAGGGGGCGGTGACTGAAGCTTTCTTT.